Each of the 30 T cell receptor beta chains below was sequenced from the same sample in a study of cytomegalovirus exposure and HLA in healthy donors (dated by TCRdb to about 2017). Library preparation employed the immunoSEQ multiplex PCR assay. A mixture of 60 forward primers for TCR Vbeta segments and 13 reverse primers for TCR Jbeta segments was used in the multiplex PCR. TCRdb retrieved this table from immuneACCESS and kept in-frame rearrangements only. Not all clones are present; in checked studies, unresolved V genes account for under half, and no reason is known for the remainder. Counted in this sample were 200,000 or so clones; 70% to 80% of them appeared once. The ten largest clones add up to roughly 2.1% of the sample. What was sequenced was PBMCs. These receptor sequences come from a woman aged 25 to 39 in good health and CMV-seropositive.

J is TRBJ1-2 and V is TRBV10-3, with 7 nucleotides matching TRBD1. The germline V gene encodes CDR1 ENHRY and CDR2 SYGVKD. The CDR3 has 13 amino acids. After removal of 9 bases from V and 0 bases from J, the junction contained 4 bases not matched to a gene. In DNA form, the CDR3 reads TGTGCCATAAAAGACAGGGCTAACTATGGCTACACCTTC. This encodes CAIKDRANYGYTF.

The chain links TRBV2 to TRBJ2-3; 9 bases match TRBD2. The CDR3 spans 15 residues. The V gene's germline CDR1 is SNHLY and CDR2 FYNNEI. J was trimmed by 5 bases and V by 8 bases; bases with no gene match: 11. CDR3 DNA sequence: TGTGCCAGCGGTGGTGCGGGAGGGATGGGAGATACGCAGTATTTT. Translated: CASGGAGGMGDTQYF.

The rearrangement links TRBV6-1 to TRBJ2-7, with 8 bases lining up with TRBD1. Germline V gives CDR1 MNHNS, CDR2 SASEGT. Trimming cost V 6 bases and J 2 bases; bases outside gene matches: 6. CDR3 length: 14 residues. In DNA form, the CDR3 reads TGTGCCAGCAGGAGGGGACAGGTGGCCTACGAGCAGTACTTC. Translating it yields CASRRGQVAYEQYF.

Only a few counts were recorded for this clone. This chain uses TRBV9 with TRBJ1-2; 9 positions match TRBD1. The CDR3 covers 16 residues. The ends lost 3 bases at V and 6 bases at J; junction bases unmatched: 12. Per germline, CDR1 SGDLS and CDR2 YYNGEE. DNA of the CDR3: TGTGCCAGCAGCGCAGACCCCCTAACAGGGGGCAATGGCTACACCTTC. It translates to CASSADPLTGGNGYTF.

The J gene is TRBJ1-1, the V gene TRBV7-2; the D gene is possibly TRBD1 (6 bases). Germline CDR1 is SGHTA and CDR2 is FQGNSA. Trimming removed 4 bases from V and 3 bases from J, with 18 bases in between. The length of the CDR3 is 16 residues. CDR3 protein: CASSSSGQLPYTEAFF. CDR3 DNA sequence: TGTGCCAGCAGCTCCTCCGGACAGCTACCTTACACTGAAGCTTTCTTT.

J is TRBJ1-2 and V is TRBV27, with D possibly TRBD1 on 5 matching bases. CDR1 is MNHEY and CDR2 is SMNVEV in the germline V gene (reference sequence). The CDR3 is 15 residues long. V was shortened by 6 bases and J by 4 bases, with 18 bases between the two germline ends. The CDR3 nucleotides are TGTGCCAGCAGACCTATGGCGGGGACGGGCTATGGCTACACCTTC. It translates to CASRPMAGTGYGYTF.

The chain is built from TRBV27 and TRBJ2-3; 7 bases line up with TRBD1. Germline loops: CDR1 MNHEY, CDR2 SMNVEV (reference sequence). Losses at the gene ends were 8 bases for V and 2 bases for J; bases not matched to a gene: 10. CDR3 length equals 15 residues. The CDR3 protein is CASGDSGQSTDTQYF. The DNA for the CDR3 is TGTGCCAGCGGTGATTCGGGACAGTCCACAGATACGCAGTATTTT.

The chain has TRBV30 and TRBJ2-1; 11 positions agree with TRBD2. The CDR3 contains 14 residues. V was pared by 7 bases and J by 8 bases, with 10 bases of the junction left unmatched. Germline V gene lookup returns CDR1 GTSNPN and CDR2 SVGIG (reference sequence). The CDR3 coding sequence is TGTGCCTCGCCAGGGACTAGCGGTCGGGATGAGCAGTTCTTC. It specifies CASPGTSGRDEQFF.

The count of this clone is one. The chain employs TRBV27 and TRBJ1-2; possible D gene TRBD1, 5 bases. CDR1 is MNHEY and CDR2 is SMNVEV in the germline V gene (reference sequence). The V gene lost 5 bases and the J gene lost 1 base, with 11 bases spanning the gap. The CDR3 extends over 14 amino acids. CDR3 sequence: CASSDRGLNYGYTF. Here the CDR3 DNA reads TGTGCCAGCAGTGACAGAGGCCTTAACTATGGCTACACCTTC.

The chain carries TRBV9 and TRBJ2-3, with 9 bases that match TRBD2. The CDR3 totals 16 residues. Trimming at V came to 4 bases and at J to 1 base, leaving 7 bases not matched to a gene. Per the germline V gene, CDR1 is SGDLS and CDR2 is YYNGEE. This CDR3 is CASSPRVAGGTDTQYF. CDR3 nucleotide sequence: TGTGCCAGCAGCCCTCGGGTAGCGGGGGGCACAGATACGCAGTATTTT.

The V call is TRBV7-2, the J call TRBJ1-5; 7 bases fit TRBD1. J gave up 6 bases and V 5 bases, and 4 bases lay outside the gene matches. The germline V gene encodes CDR1 SGHTA and CDR2 FQGNSA. This CDR3 has 13 residues. Written as DNA, the CDR3 is TGTGCCAGCAGCCCAGACAGGGCTCAGCCCCAGCATTTT. Translating it yields CASSPDRAQPQHF. Supplemented by reference TRBV7-2 and TRBJ1-5, the full variable domain reads GAGVSQSPSNKVTEKGKDVELRCDPISGHTALYWYRQSLGQGLEFLIYFQGNSAPDKSGLPSDRFSAERTGGSVSTLTIQRTQQEDSAVYLCASSPDRAQPQHFGDGTRLSIL.

This chain uses TRBV28 with TRBJ1-4, with TRBD1 matching over 8 bases. The CDR3 totals 15 residues. Germline V gene sequence: CDR1 MDHEN, CDR2 SYDVKM. Trimming at V came to 4 bases and at J to 6 bases, leaving 7 bases not matched to a gene. The CDR3 sequence is CASSSRTGLDEKLFF. CDR3 nucleotide sequence: TGTGCCAGCAGTTCCCGGACAGGGTTGGATGAAAAACTGTTTTTT. The variable domain in full, completed from reference TRBV28 and TRBJ1-4, reads DVKVTQSSRYLVKRTGEKVFLECVQDMDHENMFWYRQDPGLGLRLIYFSYDVKMKEKGDIPEGYSVSREKKERFSLILESASTNQTSMYLCASSSRTGLDEKLFFGSGTQLSVL.

The chain joins TRBV6-5 to TRBJ1-2, with 7 bases that match TRBD1. CDR3 size: 15 residues. V shed 6 bases, J shed 8 bases, and the junction held 15 bases outside the gene matches. Germline CDR1 and CDR2: MNHEY and SVGAGI. The CDR3 DNA is TGTGCCAGCAGACCGACCCCACAGGGGTATTGGGGCTACACCTTC. Residues: CASRPTPQGYWGYTF.

In DNA, the CDR3 is TGTGCCAGCAGAAATAGGGGTAGGCAAGAGACCCAGTACTTC. Its protein product is CASRNRGRQETQYF. The J gene is TRBJ2-5, the V gene TRBV6-5; TRBD1 is a possible D gene (5 bases). V was shortened by 6 bases and J by 2 bases, with 13 bases between the two germline ends. Germline V gene data show CDR1 as MNHEY and CDR2 as SVGAGI. The CDR3 extends over 14 amino acids.

This chain links TRBV5-4 with TRBJ2-3, with D possibly being TRBD1 (6 bases). The CDR3 is 15 residues long. CDR1 and CDR2 (germline): SGHNT, YYREEE (reference sequence). Trimming removed 4 bases from V and 0 bases from J, with 12 bases in between. The CDR3 DNA sequence: TGTGCCAGCAGCCGGACAGCAACTAGCACAGATACGCAGTATTTT. Translating gives CASSRTATSTDTQYF.

CDR3 nucleotides: TGTGCCAGTACCCCGAGAGCTATGAACACTGAAGCTTTCTTT. Its protein product is CASTPRAMNTEAFF. This chain uses TRBV19 with TRBJ1-1, with unresolved D. Between the trimmed V and J ends, which lost 7 bases and 0 bases, there was a span of 12 bases. CDR3 length equals 14 residues. Germline CDR1 reads LNHDA; CDR2 reads SQIVND (reference sequence).

The V gene is TRBV19, the J gene TRBJ2-7, with D possibly matching TRBD2 (5 bases). Germline values: CDR1 LNHDA, CDR2 SQIVND (reference sequence). The CDR3 runs 15 residues. V was pared by 7 bases and J by 0 bases, with 16 bases between. CDR3 sequence (DNA): TGTGCCAGTACCGTAGGACGGGGAAGCTCCTACGAGCAGTACTTC. It encodes CASTVGRGSSYEQYF.

The rearrangement links TRBV11-1 to TRBJ1-2; D may be TRBD1 (6 bases). The ends were cut back, 4 bases at V and 4 bases at J, with 13 bases in the middle. Per germline, CDR1 SGHAT and CDR2 FQDESV (reference sequence). The length of the CDR3 is 14 residues. The chain's CDR3 is CASSSQGTGYGYTF. The CDR3 coding sequence is TGTGCCAGCAGCTCACAGGGAACGGGCTATGGCTACACCTTC.

V and J are TRBV4-3 and TRBJ2-3; 9 bases agree with TRBD2. With V trimmed by 2 bases and J by 4 bases, 4 bases remained unmatched. Per germline, CDR1 LGHNA and CDR2 YSLEER. The CDR3 spans 15 residues. The CDR3 protein is CASSQIAGVADTQYF. CDR3 nucleotides: TGCGCCAGCAGCCAAATAGCGGGGGTGGCAGATACGCAGTATTTT.

The chain carries TRBV7-9 and TRBJ2-3; D call uncertain. V lost 5 bases and J 0 bases, leaving 9 bases between the germline ends. The CDR3 totals 14 residues. Germline V gene data show CDR1 as SEHNR and CDR2 as FQNEAQ (reference sequence). The DNA of the CDR3 is TGTGCCAGCAGCGCGATAGAAAGCACAGATACGCAGTATTTT. Protein product: CASSAIESTDTQYF.

The CDR3 DNA follows: TGTGCCAGCAGCGCAGCGAGCTCCTACAATGAGCAGTTCTTC. Translating gives CASSAASSYNEQFF. The rearrangement joins TRBV7-2 to TRBJ2-1, with unresolved D. With 5 bases removed from V and 0 bases from J, the gap between germline ends came to 8 bases. There are 14 residues in the CDR3. Germline V lookup: CDR1 SGHTA, CDR2 FQGNSA.

The rearrangement joins TRBV29-1 to TRBJ2-1, with 9 bases fitting TRBD1. The CDR3 totals 14 residues. Germline CDR1 SQVTM, CDR2 ANQGSEA. Unmatched junction bases numbered 9, after V lost 6 bases and J lost 6 bases. As DNA, the CDR3 is TGCAGCGTGGGACAGGGATTAGCTTCCAATGAGCAGTTCTTC. It is translated as CSVGQGLASNEQFF.

V gene TRBV19 combines with J gene TRBJ2-5; D is uncertain. Germline loops: CDR1 LNHDA, CDR2 SQIVND (reference sequence). Trimming left V 4 bases short and J 1 base short, with 10 bases between. The length of the CDR3 is 14 residues. The CDR3 loop reads CASSRAYSQETQYF. CDR3 nucleotides: TGTGCCAGTAGTAGGGCATACTCCCAAGAGACCCAGTACTTC.

Note on this clone: Other nucleotide sequences from this sample produce the same CDR3. The rearrangement joins TRBV19 to TRBJ1-2; D remains ambiguous. Per germline, CDR1 LNHDA and CDR2 SQIVND (reference sequence). The ends were cut back, 7 bases at V and 5 bases at J, with 8 bases in the middle. The CDR3 loop spans 11 amino acids. CDR3 DNA: TGTGCCAGTACCCCGGGGTATGGCTACACCTTC. Its protein is CASTPGYGYTF.

With regard to this clone: Germline and junction disagree at one end, which may indicate a read error. The V gene is TRBV10-2, the J gene TRBJ1-2; possible D gene TRBD1, 6 bases. This CDR3 is 13 amino acids long. Per the germline V gene, CDR1 is WSHSY and CDR2 is SAAADI. The CDR3 sequence is CATWRQAHYDYTF. The CDR3 nucleotides read TGCGCCACCTGGAGACAGGCCCACTATGACTACACCTTC.

This chain connects TRBV5-6 to TRBJ2-7; TRBD2 might be the D (6 bases). CDR1 and CDR2 from the germline V gene are SGHDT and YYEEEE. The CDR3 length is 16 residues. V lost 4 bases and J 3 bases, leaving 20 bases between the germline ends. CDR3 sequence (DNA): TGTGCCAGCAGCCGAAATCAAGCGGGCCGGCGCTACGAGCAGTACTTC. Amino acid sequence: CASSRNQAGRRYEQYF.

Written as DNA, the CDR3 is TGTGCCAGCAGCTTAGGGACAGGAGGATACTCTGGGGCCAACGTCCTGACTTTC. It is translated as CASSLGTGGYSGANVLTF. The V call is TRBV7-2, the J call TRBJ2-6; 7 bases agree with TRBD1. The CDR3 extends over 18 amino acids. Trimming removed 1 base from V and 0 bases from J; junction bases left unmatched: 6. Germline V gives CDR1 SGHTA, CDR2 FQGNSA.

The CDR3 DNA is TGTGCCAGTAGTATTCAGGGGGCGACACCGTATGGCTACACCTTC. Amino acids: CASSIQGATPYGYTF. V is TRBV19 and J is TRBJ1-2, with 8 bases identical to TRBD1. V dropped 3 bases and J dropped 5; count of bases not matched to a gene: 8. CDR1 LNHDA and CDR2 SQIVND come from the germline V gene (reference sequence). This CDR3 is built from 15 residues.

The count of this clone is one. The chain combines TRBV6-5 with TRBJ1-3, with D uncertain. Germline V gene lookup returns CDR1 MNHEY and CDR2 SVGAGI. The CDR3 loop spans 13 amino acids. The V gene lost 6 bases and the J gene lost 1 base, with 7 bases spanning the gap. This CDR3 is CASRNPSGNTIYF. In nucleotides, the CDR3 is TGTGCCAGCAGAAATCCATCTGGAAACACCATATATTTT.

This clone showed up just once. This chain links TRBV11-1 with TRBJ2-5; 8 nucleotides agree with TRBD2. Germline lookup yields CDR1 SGHAT and CDR2 FQDESV (reference sequence). After removal of 3 bases from V and 4 bases from J, the junction contained 1 base not matched to a gene. This CDR3 contains 13 residues. DNA for the CDR3: TGTGCCAGCAGCTTTACTAGCGGAGAGACCCAGTACTTC. This translates into CASSFTSGETQYF.